Below, 4 T cell receptor beta chains from the same sample are listed, as sequenced in a study of tumor and adjacent non-tumor tissue in lung cancer. The template was RNA from unsorted bulk tissue. Distant lung tissue was collected more than 3 cm away from the tumor edge. Three rounds of nested PCR, following a modified ARM-PCR protocol, produced the TCRbeta library. TCRdb re-analysed the multiplex PCR reads in MiXCR, keeping a single row per CDR3 protein. The data contain 60,000 to 85,000 distinct CDR3 sequences, less than 85% of them singletons. The sequenced sample was distant non-tumor lung tissue. These receptors originate from a man in his 70s with non-small cell lung cancer.

In the case of this clonotype: The conserved phenylalanine or tryptophan normally closing the CDR3 is absent here, so this likely arose from a read error. The DNA is left out, because the CDR3 cannot be placed on it with certainty; the CDR3 is given as TCRdb lists it. The rearrangement joins TRBV5-1 to TRBJ1-6; TRBD1, the D gene given by the table, was not confirmed from the DNA. With termini counted, the CDR3 has 14 amino acids. Germline V gene sequence: CDR1 SGHRS, CDR2 YFSETQ. The CDR3 is CTSSFGLSDSPLYS.

Turning to this clonotype: A much larger clone differs by one base, so this may be a read error. The rearrangement joins TRBV20-1 to TRBJ1-5; D is undetermined. In germline, CDR1 is DFQATT, CDR2 SNEGSKA (reference sequence). This CDR3 has 15 residues. V lost 2 bases and J lost 8, with 19 bases in between. The CDR3 spells CSARNDSPGLKPQHF. The CDR3 DNA reads as TGCAGTGCTAGAAATGATAGTCCAGGTCTGAAGCCCCAGCATTTT.

This clonotype was observed a few times. As the CDR3 is not closed by the conserved phenylalanine or tryptophan, this likely results from a read error. The rearrangement links TRBV29-1 to TRBJ1-1, with D unclear. The germline CDR1 and CDR2 sequences are SQVTM and ANQGSEA. The CDR3 runs 12 residues. In DNA form, the CDR3 reads TGCAGTGTCCTGGGCGCTGCGGGTTGGGCTTTCCTT. Amino acids: CSVLGAAGWAFL.

This clonotype came up once. The chain is built from TRBV20-1 and TRBJ2-5, with 8 bases lining up with TRBD2. V gave up 3 bases and J gave up 5 bases; unmatched junction bases: 5. The germline V gene encodes CDR1 DFQATT and CDR2 SNEGSKA (reference sequence). The CDR3 sequence is 13 residues long. Written as DNA, the CDR3 is TGCAGTGCTAGGTGCGGGGGGTGGGAGACCCAGTACTTC. Translating gives CSARCGGWETQYF.